One sample yielded the 28 T cell receptor beta chains listed below, sequenced in a study of blood T cell repertoires in COVID-19 (dated by TCRdb to 2019 to 2021). Preparation of the library involved the immunoSEQ multiplex PCR assay. The table comes from immuneACCESS by way of TCRdb, which keeps in-frame sequences with V and J called. Part of the clones is missing from these tables; in studies checked, under half for an unresolved V gene and the rest for unknown reasons. The sample table shows hundreds of thousands of clones, and 70% to 90% are seen once. The top ten constitute about 12% of the sample. The sample consisted of peripheral blood. These receptors were obtained from a woman in her 70s with COVID-19, enrolled during active disease.

This clone was picked up a small number of times. The rearrangement joins TRBV5-6 to TRBJ1-2, with D perhaps TRBD1 (5 bases). The V end was cut by 4 bases, the J end by 4 bases, with 17 bases between. The CDR3 is 15 residues long. CDR1 is SGHDT, CDR2 YYEEEE, per germline. Written as DNA, the CDR3 is TGTGCCAGCAGCACTTCGGGGGTGCTCAGCTATGGCTACACCTTC. Translating gives CASSTSGVLSYGYTF.

This clone appeared a few times. The chain links TRBV28 to TRBJ1-2, with a tentative D call TRBD1 (5 bases). V was cut by 3 bases and J by 4 bases, with 21 bases left in between. This CDR3 has 17 amino acids. Germline-derived CDR1 and CDR2 are MDHEN and SYDVKM. The chain's CDR3 is CASSFRIRITRGYGYTF. The CDR3 DNA reads as TGTGCCAGCAGTTTTAGGATACGGATTACAAGGGGCTATGGCTACACCTTC.

The J gene is TRBJ2-5, the V gene TRBV11-2; 8 positions match TRBD1. The V gene's germline CDR1 is SGHAT and CDR2 FQNNGV. The CDR3 sequence is 17 residues long. V dropped 1 base and J dropped 2; count of bases not matched to a gene: 9. CDR3 region: CASSLVFGTGAQETQYF. In nucleotides, the CDR3 is TGTGCCAGCAGCTTAGTATTCGGGACAGGAGCACAAGAGACCCAGTACTTC. The full variable domain, rest sourced from reference TRBV11-2 and TRBJ2-5, is EAGVAQSPRYKIIEKRQSVAFWCNPISGHATLYWYQQILGQGPKLLIQFQNNGVVDDSQLPKDRFSAERLKGVDSTLKIQPAKLEDSAVYLCASSLVFGTGAQETQYFGPGTRLLVL.

This sequence joins TRBV19 and TRBJ2-7, with 9 bases matching TRBD1. The trim removed 4 bases at V and 5 bases at J, leaving 9 bases unmatched. The CDR3 consists of 15 residues. Germline CDR1 LNHDA, CDR2 SQIVND (reference sequence). The CDR3: CASSTPGQGRHEQYF. As DNA, the CDR3 is TGTGCCAGTAGTACCCCGGGACAGGGCAGACACGAGCAGTACTTC.

V usage is TRBV2 and J usage is TRBJ2-7; TRBD1 agrees at 10 bases. The CDR3 consists of 14 residues. Germline CDR1 reads SNHLY; CDR2 reads FYNNEI. The V and J ends lost 6 bases and 6 bases, in that order; junction bases with no gene match: 8. The CDR3: CASRDDRGRGEQYF. The CDR3, as DNA: TGTGCCAGCAGGGACGACAGGGGGCGAGGCGAGCAGTACTTC.

The gene calls are TRBV4-3 and TRBJ2-2, with 7 bases matching TRBD1. Germline values: CDR1 LGHNA, CDR2 YSLEER. Trimming at V came to 1 base and at J to 8 bases, leaving 7 bases not matched to a gene. The CDR3 consists of 15 residues. CDR3 DNA sequence: TGCGCCAGCAGCCAAGCTTACAGGGGCGTAGGGGAGCTGTTTTTT. It encodes CASSQAYRGVGELFF.

This chain connects TRBV1 to TRBJ2-1; TRBD2, as called in the table, went unchecked against the DNA. TRBV1 is labeled a pseudogene. The CDR3 runs to 17 residues. The CDR3, as DNA: TGCACCAGCAGCCAGTCCACAGCGGGGGGCCCTTACAATGAGCAGTTCTTC. It specifies CTSSQSTAGGPYNEQFF.

V gene TRBV3-1 (or the pseudogene TRBV3-2) combines with J gene TRBJ1-6; no firm D call. This CDR3 spans 15 amino acids. Germline V gene lookup returns CDR1 LGHDT and CDR2 YNNKEL (reference sequence). The germline V and J ends were trimmed by 4 bases and 7 bases, with 14 bases remaining between them. The CDR3 nucleotides are TGTGCCAGCAGCCTGACCGGGAAACTAAATTCACCCCTCCACTTT. Protein: CASSLTGKLNSPLHF.

The CDR3 sequence is CAISVRGQGTDTQYF. CDR3 DNA sequence: TGTGCCATCAGTGTACGGGGACAGGGCACAGATACGCAGTATTTT. The chain recombines TRBV10-3 with TRBJ2-3; TRBD1 aligns across 8 bases. The germline V gene encodes CDR1 ENHRY and CDR2 SYGVKD. V was pared by 4 bases and J by 1 base, with 4 bases of the junction left unmatched. There are 15 residues in the CDR3.

A single count supports this clone. The V gene is TRBV7-3, the J gene TRBJ2-1; tentative D call: TRBD1 (5 bases). Looked up from germline, CDR1 is SGHTA and CDR2 is FQGTGA. Deletions cut 2 bases from V and 4 bases from J, with 12 bases between. The CDR3 spans 15 residues. CDR3 nucleotide sequence: TGTGCCAGCAGCTTAGGACCCGCAGGGTACAATGAGCAGTTCTTC. Translating gives CASSLGPAGYNEQFF.

This clone has just one count. The V gene is TRBV28, the J gene TRBJ1-2; D not resolved. Germline V gene data show CDR1 as MDHEN and CDR2 as SYDVKM. V gave up 8 bases and J gave up 3 bases, with 16 bases separating them. This CDR3 has 14 residues. The CDR3 region is CASLIMGGDYGYTF. In nucleotides, the CDR3 is TGTGCCAGCCTCATAATGGGAGGAGACTATGGCTACACCTTC.

The chain has TRBV3-1 (or the pseudogene TRBV3-2) and TRBJ1-4; 9 nucleotides agree with TRBD1. Germline CDR1 reads LGHDT; CDR2 reads YNNKEL (reference sequence). The J segment lost 4 bases and the V segment lost 4 bases, leaving 7 bases of the junction unmatched. This CDR3 spans 16 amino acids. The CDR3 nucleotides are TGTGCCAGCAGCCGTAGACAGGGGGGTAGTAATGAAAAACTGTTTTTT. Amino acids: CASSRRQGGSNEKLFF.

The CDR3, as DNA: TGTGCCAGCAGTTTGACAGGGCCAGAGACCCAGTACTTC. It translates to CASSLTGPETQYF. This chain links TRBV6-5 with TRBJ2-5, with TRBD1 identical over 7 bases. The CDR3 spans 13 residues. CDR1 is MNHEY and CDR2 is SVGAGI in the germline V gene. Trimming cost V 4 bases and J 4 bases; bases outside gene matches: 3.

In this sample, this clone turned up a few times. This chain uses TRBV5-6 with TRBJ2-5; 8 bases agree with TRBD1. Trimming removed 3 bases from V and 0 bases from J; junction bases left unmatched: 4. Germline CDR1 reads SGHDT; CDR2 reads YYEEEE. The CDR3 contains 15 residues. CDR3 protein: CASSSPQGDQETQYF. DNA of the CDR3: TGTGCCAGCAGCTCGCCACAGGGGGACCAAGAGACCCAGTACTTC.

The gene calls are TRBV6-5 and TRBJ1-3; a weak D match, TRBD1 (5 bases). Trimming left V 6 bases short and J 0 bases short, with 9 bases between. The CDR3 contains 14 residues. Germline lookup yields CDR1 MNHEY and CDR2 SVGAGI. The CDR3 DNA sequence: TGTGCCAGCAGCCTGGGACTCTCTGGAAACACCATATATTTT. This gives the protein CASSLGLSGNTIYF.

DNA of the CDR3: TGTGCCAGCTCACCGGGGACAGGCTCCACCGGGGAGCTGTTTTTT. This gives the protein CASSPGTGSTGELFF. The V and J genes are TRBV18 and TRBJ2-2; 8 positions agree with TRBD1. Trimming at V came to 3 bases and at J to 4 bases, leaving 4 bases not matched to a gene. The CDR3 is made up of 15 amino acids. Germline CDR1 reads KGHSH; CDR2 reads LQKENI.

This clone has only a few counts. The chain joins TRBV6-5 to TRBJ1-5, with D possibly TRBD1 on 5 matching bases. Trimming took off 5 bases at V and 2 bases at J, with 13 bases between the two ends. The CDR3 runs to 15 residues. Germline CDR1 reads MNHEY; CDR2 reads SVGAGI. The CDR3 loop reads CASSPTTDRNQPQHF. CDR3 DNA: TGTGCCAGCAGTCCCACGACAGACCGCAATCAGCCCCAGCATTTT.

This chain links TRBV24-1 with TRBJ2-1, with 7 bases matching TRBD1. V lost 9 bases, J lost 3 bases, and 4 bases stayed unmatched. Germline V gives CDR1 KGHDR, CDR2 SFDVKD. The CDR3 has 13 residues. Written as DNA, the CDR3 is TGTGCCACCGGGGACAGTCACTACAATGAGCAGTTCTTC. Translated: CATGDSHYNEQFF.

The V gene is TRBV3-1 (or the pseudogene TRBV3-2), the J gene TRBJ1-1; TRBD1 aligns across 9 bases. V was pared by 3 bases and J by 4 bases, with 3 bases of the junction left unmatched. Per the germline V gene, CDR1 is LGHDT and CDR2 is YNNKEL (reference sequence). The CDR3 consists of 14 residues. The CDR3 sequence is CASSHLTGGTEAFF. As DNA, the CDR3 is TGTGCCAGCAGCCACTTGACAGGGGGCACTGAAGCTTTCTTT.

Concerning this clone itself: This may come from a read error, since a much larger clone is one base off. The chain links TRBV12-3 or TRBV12-4 to TRBJ1-1; D not certain. V was pared by 1 base and J by 1 base, with 4 bases between. This CDR3 is built from 13 residues. This CDR3 reads CASSLGENTEAFF. The CDR3 bases are TGTGCCAGCAGTTTAGGAGAGAACACTGAAGCTTTCTTT.

The V and J genes are TRBV19 and TRBJ1-2; a possible D gene is TRBD1 (5 bases). Germline loops: CDR1 LNHDA, CDR2 SQIVND (reference sequence). CDR3 size: 13 residues. V lost 7 bases and J 2 bases, leaving 11 bases between the germline ends. The CDR3 loop is CASKVAGNYGYTF. CDR3 DNA: TGTGCCAGTAAGGTGGCAGGGAACTATGGCTACACCTTC.

The rearrangement links TRBV6-2 or TRBV6-3 to TRBJ2-3, with D possibly being TRBD2 (6 bases). CDR3 size: 18 residues. Per germline, CDR1 MNHEY and CDR2 SVGEGT. The germline V and J ends were trimmed by 0 bases and 5 bases, with 21 bases remaining between them. Here the CDR3 DNA reads TGTGCCAGCAGTTACTCGATAACGAAACGGGGGAAAGGAGATACGCAGTATTTT. Translated: CASSYSITKRGKGDTQYF.

The rearrangement uses TRBV28 and TRBJ1-1, with 9 positions matching TRBD1. The V gene end was trimmed by 5 bases and the J gene end by 4 bases; junction bases not matched to a gene: 2. Germline V lookup: CDR1 MDHEN, CDR2 SYDVKM. CDR3 length: 13 residues. The chain's CDR3 is CASSPTGGTEAFF. CDR3 DNA: TGTGCCAGCAGTCCGACAGGGGGCACTGAAGCTTTCTTT. The complete variable domain, with remaining parts taken from reference TRBV28 and TRBJ1-1, reads DVKVTQSSRYLVKRTGEKVFLECVQDMDHENMFWYRQDPGLGLRLIYFSYDVKMKEKGDIPEGYSVSREKKERFSLILESASTNQTSMYLCASSPTGGTEAFFGQGTRLTVV.

The rearrangement links TRBV7-2 to TRBJ2-7; 12 nucleotides match TRBD2. V dropped 4 bases and J dropped 2; count of bases not matched to a gene: 3. The germline CDR1 and CDR2 sequences are SGHTA and FQGNSA. CDR3 length: 15 residues. The CDR3 reads CASSWTSGAPYEQYF. DNA of the CDR3: TGTGCCAGCAGCTGGACTAGCGGGGCGCCCTACGAGCAGTACTTC.

V is TRBV3-1 (or the pseudogene TRBV3-2) and J is TRBJ1-2; D is perhaps TRBD1 (5 bases). The V and J ends lost 7 bases and 5 bases respectively, with 20 bases between them. Germline lookup yields CDR1 LGHDT and CDR2 YNNKEL (reference sequence). The CDR3 has 15 residues. CDR3 region: CASTPSSQGGYGYTF. CDR3 bases: TGTGCCAGCACCCCTTCTTCCCAGGGAGGGTATGGCTACACCTTC.

V is TRBV12-3 or TRBV12-4 and J is TRBJ1-5; D remains ambiguous. The CDR3 consists of 13 residues. Deletions cut 8 bases from V and 2 bases from J, with 10 bases between. CDR3 bases: TGTGCCAGCTGGCGGGGAGGCAATCAGCCCCAGCATTTT. Translating gives CASWRGGNQPQHF.

The chain carries TRBV7-9 and TRBJ2-7; 12 bases fit TRBD1. CDR1 and CDR2 (germline): SEHNR, FQNEAQ (reference sequence). The CDR3 is made up of 16 amino acids. Trimming cost V 4 bases and J 5 bases; bases outside gene matches: 9. CDR3 DNA: TGTGCCAGCAGCTGGCCGCCGGGACAGGGGGCCCACGAGCAGTACTTC. This codes for CASSWPPGQGAHEQYF.

CDR3 sequence reads: CATLSGQENQPQHF. Written as DNA, the CDR3 is TGTGCCACCTTATCTGGACAGGAGAATCAGCCCCAGCATTTT. The J gene is TRBJ1-5, the V gene TRBV6-6, with 7 nucleotides matching TRBD1. Germline V gene data show CDR1 as MNHNY and CDR2 as SVGAGI (reference sequence). The CDR3 is made up of 14 amino acids. J was trimmed by 4 bases and V by 10 bases; bases with no gene match: 10.